Shown below are 3 T cell receptor beta chains from a single sample sequenced in a study of PD-1 blockade in classical Hodgkin lymphoma. Noted time point: cycle 4 day 1 (C4D1), after more than five weeks of nivolumab. All patients relapsed after autologous stem cell transplantation, and brentuximab vedotin exposure varied. Sequencing was performed with immunoSEQ multiplex PCR; in TCRdb, only in-frame clones are kept and a portion is missing. The sample yields 20,000 or so clones, around 84% seen once. Here the sequenced sample was peripheral blood mononuclear cells (PBMCs), taken before the fourth cycle of nivolumab. These receptors were collected from a human donor with classical Hodgkin lymphoma.

The rearrangement uses TRBV4-3 and TRBJ1-2, with D uncertain. CDR3 length: 14 residues. V was shortened by 0 bases and J by 2 bases, with 7 bases between the two germline ends. The V gene's germline CDR1 is LGHNA and CDR2 YSLEER. CDR3 in amino acids: CASSQDPRNYGYTF. CDR3 bases: TGCGCCAGCAGCCAAGACCCCAGGAACTATGGCTACACCTTC.

The rearrangement joins TRBV19 to TRBJ2-2, with D uncertain. There are 16 residues in the CDR3. Trimming left V 4 bases short and J 1 base short, with 13 bases between. The germline V gene encodes CDR1 LNHDA and CDR2 SQIVND (reference sequence). CDR3 sequence reads: CASSTRHTQNTGELFF. The CDR3, as DNA: TGTGCCAGTAGTACCAGACACACCCAGAACACCGGGGAGCTGTTTTTT.

J is TRBJ2-3 and V is TRBV15; D gene uncertain. CDR1 and CDR2 from the germline V gene are LNHNV and YYDKDF (reference sequence). The V gene lost 1 base and the J gene lost 8 bases, with 19 bases spanning the gap. This CDR3 spans 16 amino acids. The CDR3 DNA reads as TGTGCCACCAGCAGAGTCACCTCGCCTTTAGAAGGTACGCAGTATTTT. This codes for CATSRVTSPLEGTQYF.